Listed below are T cell receptor beta chains from one sample, sequenced in a study of T cells after yellow fever vaccination. From the 5' RACE reads, TCRdb called clonotypes with MiXCR, one entry per CDR3 protein. The top ten hold about 13% of the sample, which has hundreds of thousands of distinct CDR3 sequences, under 25% seen once. The sample in question was PBMCs, obtained 15 days after the yellow fever booster vaccination. These receptors all come from a man under 40 who received the YFV17D yellow fever vaccine. Both conserved end residues are part of each CDR3. The order of the fields is CDR3 protein, CDR3 DNA, D gene, V gene, J gene, clone size. A D gene is named only where the DNA matches it firmly. Only part of the rows carry a size: once, few, many, or a class if the clone is expanded.

CASSWEYEQYF	TGTGCCAGCAGCTGGGAATACGAGCAGTACTTC	-	TRBV6-2/TRBV6-3	TRBJ2-7	few
CSAHKTVNTEAFF	TGCAGTGCCCACAAGACAGTGAACACTGAAGCTTTCTTT	-	TRBV20-1	TRBJ1-1	-
CASRLGAAYNEQFF	TGTGCCAGCAGGCTGGGAGCGGCGTACAATGAGCAGTTCTTC	-	TRBV28	TRBJ2-1	few
CASTTGSYTDTQYF	TGCGCCAGCACCACGGGATCCTACACAGATACGCAGTATTTT	-	TRBV5-1	TRBJ2-3	-
CASSPAVGTQYF	TGTGCCAGCTCACCAGCAGTAGGGACCCAGTACTTC	-	TRBV18	TRBJ2-5	few
CASSFNRVRTGELFF	TGTGCCAGCAGCTTTAACAGGGTTCGCACCGGGGAGCTGTTTTTT	-	TRBV11-2	TRBJ2-2	-
CASSVRPLGSSGNTIYF	TGTGCCAGCAGCGTCCGCCCTTTGGGGAGCTCTGGAAACACCATATATTTT	-	TRBV9	TRBJ1-3	few
CASSSITGPYTF	TGTGCCAGCAGTTCGATAACAGGGCCCTACACCTTC	-	TRBV27	TRBJ1-2	few
CASSQGAGVNYEQYF	TGTGCCAGCAGCCAAGGAGCGGGGGTTAACTACGAGCAGTACTTC	TRBD2	TRBV3-1	TRBJ2-7	few
CASSYGSGPQHF	TGTGCCAGCAGTTACGGTTCAGGGCCCCAGCATTTT	-	TRBV6-2/TRBV6-3	TRBJ1-5	-
CATRTSVANEQFF	TGTGCCACCCGGACTAGCGTAGCCAATGAGCAGTTCTTC	TRBD2	TRBV15	TRBJ2-1	-
CASRNLGLAPGDEQFF	TGTGCCAGCAGGAATCTGGGACTAGCCCCTGGGGATGAGCAGTTCTTC	TRBD2	TRBV12-3/TRBV12-4	TRBJ2-1	once
CASSFSVAKNIQYF	TGTGCCAGCAGTTTTAGTGTAGCCAAAAACATTCAGTACTTC	-	TRBV12-3/TRBV12-4	TRBJ2-4	few
CASGANSNQPQHF	TGTGCCAGCGGAGCCAATAGCAATCAGCCCCAGCATTTT	-	TRBV6-2/TRBV6-3	TRBJ1-5	few
CASSQAPQTQETQYF	TGCGCCAGCAGCCAAGCCCCCCAAACTCAAGAGACCCAGTACTTC	-	TRBV4-1	TRBJ2-5	-
CASAAVSYNEQFF	TGCGCCAGCGCAGCGGTCTCCTACAATGAGCAGTTCTTC	-	TRBV5-1	TRBJ2-1	few
CSAIPAGVSEQYF	TGCAGTGCTATCCCAGCGGGAGTCAGCGAGCAGTACTTC	TRBD2	TRBV20-1	TRBJ2-7	-
CSARGPDPSSYNEQFF	TGCAGTGCTAGAGGACCGGACCCGAGCTCCTACAATGAGCAGTTCTTC	-	TRBV20-1	TRBJ2-1	few
CAFMLQNYNEQFF	TGTGCCTTTATGTTACAAAACTACAATGAGCAGTTCTTC	-	TRBV30	TRBJ2-1	-
CASSFRGSGKNIQYF	TGTGCCAGCAGCTTTCGCGGGAGTGGCAAAAACATTCAGTACTTC	TRBD2	TRBV7-2	TRBJ2-4	once
CSVLTGTSGETQYF	TGCAGCGTACTGACAGGGACCTCAGGAGAGACCCAGTACTTC	TRBD1	TRBV29-1	TRBJ2-5	-
CASRPGQLNQPQHF	TGTGCCAGCAGGCCGGGACAGCTCAATCAGCCCCAGCATTTT	TRBD1	TRBV6-1	TRBJ1-5	-
CASSYSWGHGELFF	TGTGCCAGCAGTTACTCGTGGGGGCACGGGGAGCTGTTTTTT	-	TRBV6-2/TRBV6-3	TRBJ2-2	few
CASSFPLGEQYF	TGTGCCAGCAGTTTCCCCCTGGGAGAGCAGTACTTC	-	TRBV28	TRBJ2-7	-
CASSSTVLATKETQYF	TGTGCCAGCAGCTCAACCGTTCTAGCGACCAAAGAGACCCAGTACTTC	-	TRBV7-6	TRBJ2-5	-
CASTRLTGELFF	TGTGCCAGCACCCGCTTGACCGGGGAGCTGTTTTTT	-	TRBV28	TRBJ2-2	-